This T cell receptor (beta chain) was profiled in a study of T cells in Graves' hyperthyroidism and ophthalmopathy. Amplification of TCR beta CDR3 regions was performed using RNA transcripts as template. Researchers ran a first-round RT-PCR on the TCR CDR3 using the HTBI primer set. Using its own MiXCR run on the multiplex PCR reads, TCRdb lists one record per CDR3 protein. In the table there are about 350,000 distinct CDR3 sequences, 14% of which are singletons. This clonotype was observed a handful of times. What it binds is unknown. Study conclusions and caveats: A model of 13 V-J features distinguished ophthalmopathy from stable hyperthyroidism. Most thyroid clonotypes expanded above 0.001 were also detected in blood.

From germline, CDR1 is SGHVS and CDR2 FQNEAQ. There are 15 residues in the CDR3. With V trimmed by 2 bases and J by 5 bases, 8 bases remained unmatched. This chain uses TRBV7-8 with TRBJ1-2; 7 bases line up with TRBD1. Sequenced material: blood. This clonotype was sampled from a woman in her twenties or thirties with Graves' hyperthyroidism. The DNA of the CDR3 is TGTGCCAGCAGCTTAAGAGGGGGCTCAGGGTATGGCTACACCTTC. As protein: CASSLRGGSGYGYTF.